This TCR beta chain is drawn from a study of memory CD4+ T cells and cytomegalovirus serostatus. The study's findings and limits: Median bootstrapped AUC for CMV status was around 0.95 originally, approximately 0.93 US-trained.

Single viable CD3+CD4+CD8-CD45RO+ cells were sorted as the memory CD4+ T cells. Serostatus was set by detecting CMV pp150, pp28, p38, p52 IgG. Sequenced by immunoSEQ multiplex PCR; TCRdb stores in-frame clones only, minus some. The table includes some 95,000 clones, approximately 80% detected once. A remark on this clone: Its antigen remains unidentified.

The receptor was derived from an adult in good health and CMV-seropositive. The specimen sequenced was memory CD4+ T cells from blood.

This CDR3 reads CASSQGTPRQPQHF. The CDR3 nucleotides read TGTGCCAGCAGCCAAGGGACCCCCAGGCAGCCCCAGCATTTT. The rearrangement links TRBV11-2 to TRBJ1-5, with TRBD1 as a possible D gene (5 bases). V was pared by 5 bases and J by 7 bases, with 15 bases between. The CDR3 runs 14 residues. Germline V CDR1 and CDR2: SGHAT, FQNNGV.